Below are 29 T cell receptor beta chains sequenced from a single sample in a study of metastatic and nonmetastatic thyroid tumors. Each patient went into thyroid surgery without having received any treatment. TCRdb called clones again from the PCR reads with MiXCR. The top ten clones hold about 24% of a sample with approximately 20,000 clones, around 12% of them seen once. Sequencing was carried out using blood. The receptors shown here come from a female donor with papillary thyroid cancer or a benign thyroid nodule (not recorded which). Some clones in this sample may be carry-over from other donors' samples.

This clone came up many times. This chain connects TRBV11-2 to TRBJ1-6; a weak D match, TRBD1 (6 bases). Germline V gives CDR1 SGHAT, CDR2 FQNNGV. With 4 bases removed from V and 6 bases from J, the gap between germline ends came to 10 bases. The CDR3 contains 14 residues. The CDR3 nucleotides are TGTGCCAGCAGCTCGACAGGTTCTAATTCACCCCTCCACTTT. Its translation is CASSSTGSNSPLHF.

About this clone itself: This may stem from a read error, because a much larger clone lies one nucleotide away. The chain carries TRBV5-1 and TRBJ2-3; TRBD2 matches at 10 bases. The CDR3 sequence is 17 residues long. The trim removed 4 bases at V and 2 bases at J, leaving 10 bases unmatched. Germline V gives CDR1 SGHRS, CDR2 YFSETQ. The CDR3 DNA sequence: TGCGCCAGCAGCCTAGACCCTAGCGGGGGCAACACAGATACGCAGTATTTT. Its protein product is CASSLDPSGGNTDTQYF.

This clone was counted at least ten times. Other DNA sequences within the sample encode an identical CDR3. The V call is TRBV7-9, the J call TRBJ1-1, with 8 bases identical to TRBD1. The germline CDR1 and CDR2 sequences are SEHNR and FQNEAQ (reference sequence). J was trimmed by 7 bases and V by 5 bases; bases with no gene match: 3. CDR3 length equals 12 residues. The CDR3 is CASSGTGLEAFF. CDR3 bases: TGTGCCAGCAGCGGGACAGGCCTTGAAGCTTTCTTT.

This clone appeared many times. The chain couples TRBV19 to TRBJ2-1, with TRBD2 identical over 7 bases. In germline, CDR1 is LNHDA, CDR2 SQIVND (reference sequence). Trimming removed 7 bases from V and 5 bases from J; junction bases left unmatched: 11. The CDR3 length is 15 residues. The chain's CDR3 is CASKKWGTMDNEQFF. CDR3 nucleotides: TGTGCCAGTAAGAAGTGGGGGACTATGGACAATGAGCAGTTCTTC.

In its sample, this clone was seen many times. The chain uses TRBV20-1 and TRBJ1-5; 8 bases are a match to TRBD1. The CDR3 consists of 14 residues. CDR1 is DFQATT and CDR2 is SNEGSKA in the germline V gene (reference sequence). The junction had 5 bases not matched to a gene; V was cut back by 1 base and J by 6 bases. The CDR3 nucleotides are TGCAGTGCTAGAGCAACAGGGGGTCGTCAGCCCCAGCATTTT. It is translated as CSARATGGRQPQHF.

This clone was observed many times. The chain recombines TRBV30 with TRBJ1-2, with D possibly matching TRBD1 (5 bases). Germline-derived CDR1 and CDR2 are GTSNPN and SVGIG (reference sequence). This CDR3 is 14 amino acids long. Trimming cost V 4 bases and J 4 bases, with 16 bases left between them. The CDR3 is CAWMSQGRTYGYTF. The CDR3 nucleotides read TGTGCCTGGATGTCGCAGGGAAGAACCTATGGCTACACCTTC.

This clone came up many times. The chain uses TRBV11-1 and TRBJ1-2, with TRBD1 matching over 9 bases. Germline CDR1 reads SGHAT; CDR2 reads FQDESV (reference sequence). V lost 5 bases to trimming and J lost 6 bases; unmatched junction nucleotides: 13. This CDR3 has 16 residues. CDR3 sequence (DNA): TGTGCCAGCAGCCTTACAGGGACAGGGTTGATCGATGGCTACACCTTC. Translated: CASSLTGTGLIDGYTF.

By share, this clone counts as medium-sized. The rearrangement links TRBV10-1 to TRBJ2-7; weak D call: TRBD1 (6 bases). This CDR3 comprises 13 residues. Germline CDR1 WNHNN, CDR2 SYGVQD (reference sequence). Trimming took off 0 bases at V and 5 bases at J, with 8 bases between the two ends. Written as DNA, the CDR3 is TGCGCCAGCAGTGAGTCAACAGGGAACGAGCAGTACTTC. Amino acids: CASSESTGNEQYF.

This clone appeared many times. J is TRBJ2-7 and V is TRBV7-2; no clear D gene. Germline-derived CDR1 and CDR2 are SGHTA and FQGNSA. Trimming shortened V by 0 bases and J by 3 bases, and 9 bases separated the two germline ends. This CDR3 region has 14 residues. The DNA of the CDR3 is TGTGCCAGCAGCTTAGCAGGGATCGGCTACGAGCAGTACTTC. Amino acid sequence: CASSLAGIGYEQYF.

This clone was seen at least ten times. The genes are TRBV28 and TRBJ1-1, with D unresolved. Germline loops: CDR1 MDHEN, CDR2 SYDVKM. V lost 3 bases to trimming and J lost 1 base, with 15 bases between them. CDR3 length equals 16 residues. For the CDR3, the DNA is TGTGCCAGCAGTTTTCCGGGCAGGTTGAAGAACACTGAAGCTTTCTTT. Encoded protein: CASSFPGRLKNTEAFF.

The sample holds many counts of this clone. The V and J genes are TRBV28 and TRBJ2-1, with TRBD1 as a possible D gene (5 bases). Per the germline V gene, CDR1 is MDHEN and CDR2 is SYDVKM. This CDR3 spans 19 amino acids. Deletions cut 2 bases from V and 3 bases from J, with 23 bases between. The CDR3 region has the DNA TGTGCCAGCAGTTTAGTGGGCGGACATTCCCCCGTACTCTACAATGAGCAGTTCTTC. Translating it yields CASSLVGGHSPVLYNEQFF.

Worth noting for this clone: Sequence at one end of the junction differs from germline and may be a read error. DNA for the CDR3: TGTGCCAGCAGTTACGTACAGGGGAGCAATCATCCCCAGCATTTT. Its protein is CASSYVQGSNHPQHF. The V and J genes are TRBV6-2 or TRBV6-3 and TRBJ1-5, with 7 bases fitting TRBD1. The CDR3 contains 15 residues. The V gene's germline CDR1 is MNHEY and CDR2 SVGEGT.

This clone turned up a few times. This same CDR3 is encoded by further DNA sequences in the sample. The rearrangement joins TRBV4-3 to TRBJ2-7; D is possibly TRBD2 (5 bases). CDR1 and CDR2 from the germline V gene are LGHNA and YSLEER. This CDR3 comprises 15 residues. V was cut by 1 base and J by 2 bases, with 12 bases left in between. CDR3: CASSQGIGSAYEQYF. CDR3 sequence (DNA): TGCGCCAGCAGCCAAGGTATAGGGAGTGCCTACGAGCAGTACTTC.

The gene calls are TRBV6-1 and TRBJ1-4; TRBD1 matches 7 bases. The CDR3 sequence is 13 residues long. CDR1 is MNHNS, CDR2 SASEGT, per germline. The DNA of the CDR3 is TGTAACAGCAGGGGGGGGACGGCAGAAAAACTGTTTTTT. It is translated as CNSRGGTAEKLFF.

This chain uses TRBV6-1 with TRBJ1-2; no clear D gene. Germline CDR1 and CDR2: MNHNS and SASEGT. The CDR3 has 14 residues. V lost 4 bases, J lost 7 bases, and 16 bases lay in between. CDR3 region: CASSVAWPPSGYTF. The CDR3 coding sequence is TGTGCCAGCAGTGTGGCATGGCCTCCTTCTGGCTACACCTTC.

This clone was detected a few times. No conserved phenylalanine or tryptophan ends this CDR3, so it is likely a read error. This sequence joins TRBV27 and TRBJ2-7; TRBD2 matches 7 bases. CDR1 is MNHEY, CDR2 SMNVEV, per germline (reference sequence). This CDR3 region has 14 residues. The CDR3 is CASRAGTTHYEQYL. The CDR3 region has the DNA TGCGCCAGCCGTGCCGGGACTACCCACTACGAGCAGTACCTC.

This clone was counted many times. The V call is TRBV5-1, the J call TRBJ1-1; D gene uncertain. Germline CDR1 reads SGHRS; CDR2 reads YFSETQ. V was cut by 4 bases and J by 3 bases, with 10 bases left in between. This CDR3 has 13 amino acids. The chain's CDR3 is CASSQDPYTEAFF. Written as DNA, the CDR3 is TGCGCCAGCAGCCAAGACCCTTACACTGAAGCTTTCTTT. Variable domain in full (rest from reference TRBV5-1 and TRBJ1-1): KAGVTQTPRYLIKTRGQQVTLSCSPISGHRSVSWYQQTPGQGLQFLFEYFSETQRNKGNFPGRFSGRQFSNSRSEMNVSTLELGDSALYLCASSQDPYTEAFFGQGTRLTVV.

This clone was seen repeatedly, ten times or more. The rearrangement joins TRBV9 to TRBJ2-1, with 9 bases identical to TRBD2. V shed 6 bases and J 9 bases; nucleotides not matched to a gene: 13. The CDR3 is 15 amino acids. From germline, CDR1 is SGDLS and CDR2 YYNGEE. CDR3 residues: CASTPSSGEVGEQFF. The CDR3 DNA follows: TGTGCCAGCACCCCCTCTAGCGGGGAAGTCGGTGAGCAGTTCTTC.

This clone was counted a single time. The chain links TRBV11-2 to TRBJ2-3, with 10 bases aligning to TRBD1. V dropped 7 bases and J dropped 8; count of bases not matched to a gene: 12. From germline, CDR1 is SGHAT and CDR2 FQNNGV. This CDR3 is 15 amino acids long. The CDR3 nucleotides read TGTGCCAGCATCCACAGACAGGGGGCAGCGGGTACGCAGTATTTT. Amino acid sequence: CASIHRQGAAGTQYF.

This clone has ten or more counts. V and J are TRBV9 and TRBJ1-2; 7 nucleotides match TRBD1. This CDR3 region has 15 residues. V dropped 3 bases and J dropped 8; count of bases not matched to a gene: 13. Germline V gene sequence: CDR1 SGDLS, CDR2 YYNGEE. The CDR3 DNA follows: TGTGCCAGCAGCGCCACTCAGGGGGAAGTAAGCGGCTACACCTTC. Its translation: CASSATQGEVSGYTF. The full variable domain, its missing parts supplied by reference TRBV9 and TRBJ1-2, is DSGVTQTPKHLITATGQRVTLRCSPRSGDLSVYWYQQSLDQGLQFLIQYYNGEERAKGNILERFSAQQFPDLHSELNLSSLELGDSALYFCASSATQGEVSGYTFGSGTRLTVV.

This clone occurred many times. This chain uses TRBV7-2 with TRBJ2-7, with a possible D match to TRBD1 (5 bases). The V gene lost 2 bases and the J gene lost 4 bases, with 9 bases spanning the gap. CDR1 and CDR2 (germline): SGHTA, FQGNSA. The CDR3 runs 13 residues. The CDR3: CASSLLDSYEQYF. CDR3 in DNA: TGTGCCAGCAGCTTACTCGACAGTTACGAGCAGTACTTC.

This clone was found many times. This chain links TRBV11-2 with TRBJ1-5; the match to TRBD1 covers 8 bases. With V trimmed by 5 bases and J by 6 bases, 6 bases remained unmatched. CDR1 is SGHAT, CDR2 FQNNGV, per germline. This CDR3 is 14 amino acids long. The CDR3 reads CASSLGTGGQPQHF. CDR3 DNA sequence: TGTGCCAGCAGCCTAGGAACAGGGGGTCAGCCCCAGCATTTT. Looking up the rest from reference TRBV11-2 and TRBJ1-5 gives the full variable domain: EAGVAQSPRYKIIEKRQSVAFWCNPISGHATLYWYQQILGQGPKLLIQFQNNGVVDDSQLPKDRFSAERLKGVDSTLKIQPAKLEDSAVYLCASSLGTGGQPQHFGDGTRLSIL.

This clone was picked up many times. Other DNA sequences in the same sample also yield this CDR3. J is TRBJ2-7 and V is TRBV11-2; 8 positions match TRBD2. J gave up 1 base and V 5 bases, and 7 bases lay outside the gene matches. Germline CDR1 is SGHAT and CDR2 is FQNNGV. The CDR3 extends over 15 amino acids. DNA for the CDR3: TGTGCCAGCAGCAAGACGGGAGGGCCGTCCTACGAGCAGTACTTC. Protein product: CASSKTGGPSYEQYF. Combining the CDR3 with reference TRBV11-2 and TRBJ2-7 gives the whole variable domain EAGVAQSPRYKIIEKRQSVAFWCNPISGHATLYWYQQILGQGPKLLIQFQNNGVVDDSQLPKDRFSAERLKGVDSTLKIQPAKLEDSAVYLCASSKTGGPSYEQYFGPGTRLTVT.

This clone came up many times. The rearrangement links TRBV29-1 to TRBJ1-1; no reliable D call. V dropped 3 bases and J dropped 5 bases, with 13 bases sitting between them. Germline CDR1 and CDR2: SQVTM and ANQGSEA. The CDR3 length is 13 residues. CDR3 in DNA: TGCAGCGTTGAGACCCGGTCACGGACTGAAGCTTTCTTT. Translated, it gives CSVETRSRTEAFF. Variable domain in full (rest from reference TRBV29-1 and TRBJ1-1): SAVISQKPSRDICQRGTSLTIQCQVDSQVTMMFWYRQQPGQSLTLIATANQGSEATYESGFVIDKFPISRPNLTFSTLTVSNMSPEDSSIYLCSVETRSRTEAFFGQGTRLTVV.

This clone was counted at least ten times. V is TRBV20-1 and J is TRBJ2-1; 11 nucleotides agree with TRBD1. Germline V gene data show CDR1 as DFQATT and CDR2 as SNEGSKA (reference sequence). The CDR3 loop spans 15 amino acids. J gave up 7 bases and V 2 bases, and 7 bases lay outside the gene matches. The CDR3 region is CSARYGQGARNEQFF. The CDR3 region has the DNA TGCAGTGCTAGATACGGACAGGGGGCGCGGAATGAGCAGTTCTTC.

In its sample, this clone was seen a few times. Other DNA sequences in this sample translate to the same CDR3. V and J are TRBV6-1 and TRBJ1-5, with D unresolved. V lost 2 bases and J 7 bases, leaving 9 bases between the germline ends. CDR1 and CDR2 from the germline V gene are MNHNS and SASEGT. This CDR3 comprises 13 residues. The CDR3 bases are TGTGCCAGCAGTGAAAACCCCAACCAGCCCCAGCATTTT. It encodes CASSENPNQPQHF.

This clone was detected ten times or more. This rearrangement joins TRBV7-9 to TRBJ1-2; a weak D match, TRBD1 (5 bases). Trimming cost V 5 bases and J 8 bases, with 18 bases left between them. Germline V gene lookup returns CDR1 SEHNR and CDR2 FQNEAQ (reference sequence). This CDR3 spans 14 amino acids. CDR3 DNA sequence: TGTGCCAGCAGCGGCGCGGGGCTTGTCGGGGGCTACACCTTC. Its translation: CASSGAGLVGGYTF.

This rearrangement joins TRBV5-6 to TRBJ1-1; 7 nucleotides agree with TRBD1. The V gene end was trimmed by 1 base and the J gene end by 5 bases; junction bases not matched to a gene: 8. This CDR3 has 15 residues. The germline V gene encodes CDR1 SGHDT and CDR2 YYEEEE. CDR3 bases: TGTGCCAGCAGCTTGTGGGGAGGGGGCCCGACTGAAGCTTTCTTT. This gives the protein CASSLWGGGPTEAFF.

This clone was seen repeatedly, ten times or more. This chain links TRBV11-2 with TRBJ2-3; 12 bases are shared with TRBD1. The junction had 11 bases not matched to a gene; V was cut back by 3 bases and J by 10 bases. The CDR3 length is 16 residues. Per the germline V gene, CDR1 is SGHAT and CDR2 is FQNNGV. This CDR3 is CASSFPGQGAADAQYF. The CDR3 coding sequence is TGTGCCAGCAGCTTCCCGGGACAGGGGGCGGCGGACGCGCAGTATTTT.